One sample yielded the 12 T cell receptor beta chains listed below, sequenced in a study of spatial heterogeneity in lung cancer. Time point reported: blood at routine non-recurrence follow-up after resection. Via MiXCR, TCRdb re-called the 5' RACE reads, giving one row per CDR3 protein. Among tens of thousands of distinct CDR3 sequences listed, approximately 8% were seen once. The sample in question was PBMCs, obtained at follow-up. All receptors come from a male donor with early-stage non-small cell lung cancer.

This chain uses TRBV7-9 with TRBJ2-2; D is possibly TRBD2 (5 bases). CDR1 is SEHNR, CDR2 FQNEAQ, per germline (reference sequence). The CDR3 length is 16 residues. Trimming shortened V by 2 bases and J by 4 bases, and 14 bases separated the two germline ends. The CDR3 DNA is TGTGCCAGCAGCTTATTTTTGGGGAGTGTCACCGGGGAGCTGTTTTTT. Translation gives CASSLFLGSVTGELFF.

This clonotype was detected only a few times. The chain recombines TRBV30 with TRBJ2-3, with TRBD1 matching over 7 bases. This CDR3 is 14 amino acids long. The germline V gene encodes CDR1 GTSNPN and CDR2 SVGIG (reference sequence). V trimming: 4 bases; J trimming: 1 base; junction bases outside the gene matches: 5. The CDR3 DNA reads as TGTGCCTGGAACCGGGACAGAGGCACAGATACGCAGTATTTT. Amino acid sequence: CAWNRDRGTDTQYF.

There are many counts of this clonotype. The chain recombines TRBV5-1 with TRBJ2-7; the D call may be TRBD1 or TRBD2 (5 bases each). The V gene's germline CDR1 is SGHRS and CDR2 YFSETQ. The CDR3 runs to 16 residues. V lost 0 bases, J lost 0 bases, and 13 bases lay in between. DNA for the CDR3: TGCGCCAGCAGCTTGGGGGAGACAGAAAGCTCCTACGAGCAGTACTTC. Protein product: CASSLGETESSYEQYF.

This clonotype was recorded a few times. The chain combines TRBV27 with TRBJ1-3; weak D call: TRBD1 (5 bases). Germline V gene sequence: CDR1 MNHEY, CDR2 SMNVEV (reference sequence). Between the trimmed V and J ends, which lost 11 bases and 0 bases, there was a span of 8 bases. This CDR3 has 12 amino acids. The CDR3 DNA reads TGTGCCGGTGGGACCTCTGGAAACACCATATATTTT. Protein: CAGGTSGNTIYF.

This clonotype was counted ten times or more. The chain joins TRBV9 to TRBJ1-6, with unresolved D. Trimming shortened V by 3 bases and J by 8 bases, and 12 bases separated the two germline ends. The CDR3 runs to 14 residues. Germline values: CDR1 SGDLS, CDR2 YYNGEE. In DNA form, the CDR3 reads TGTGCCAGCAGCGCGACCGCCTGGGATTCACCCCTCCACTTT. Translation gives CASSATAWDSPLHF.

This clonotype was recorded at least ten times. The CDR3 DNA follows: TGTGCCAGCAGTCGGGGGACTAGCGGTTACGAGCAGTACTTC. Translated, it gives CASSRGTSGYEQYF. The J gene is TRBJ2-7, the V gene TRBV27; TRBD2 matches at 11 bases. CDR1 MNHEY and CDR2 SMNVEV come from the germline V gene (reference sequence). Trimming took 5 bases from V and 4 from J; bases not matched to a gene: 4. The CDR3 loop spans 14 amino acids.

This clonotype was recorded at least ten times. The CDR3 loop reads CASSLAGTSGNTIYF. The CDR3 DNA is TGCGCCAGCAGCTTGGCCGGGACGTCTGGAAACACCATATATTTT. The chain combines TRBV5-1 with TRBJ1-3; D is perhaps TRBD1 (5 bases). The V gene lost 0 bases and the J gene lost 1 base, with 8 bases spanning the gap. The CDR3 contains 15 residues. Germline CDR1 is SGHRS and CDR2 is YFSETQ.

This clonotype was detected ten times or more. CDR3 sequence (DNA): TGTGCCAGTAGCTCGACTAGCGGGGGTACAGATACGCAGTATTTT. Residues: CASSSTSGGTDTQYF. V is TRBV19 and J is TRBJ2-3; 12 bases map to TRBD2. Germline V lookup: CDR1 LNHDA, CDR2 SQIVND (reference sequence). Trimming took 6 bases from V and 3 from J; bases not matched to a gene: 4. CDR3 length: 15 residues.

This clonotype was observed at least ten times. V and J are TRBV27 and TRBJ2-2, with TRBD1 matching over 7 bases. Losses at the gene ends were 6 bases for V and 7 bases for J; bases not matched to a gene: 5. Germline V CDR1 and CDR2: MNHEY, SMNVEV (reference sequence). CDR3 length: 13 residues. The CDR3 sequence is CASRPQGHGELFF. CDR3 nucleotide sequence: TGTGCCAGCAGGCCACAGGGGCACGGGGAGCTGTTTTTT.

Notes on this clonotype: A much larger clone differs by one base, so this may be a read error. This chain connects TRBV7-8 to TRBJ1-2; possibly TRBD1 for D (5 bases). CDR1 and CDR2 from the germline V gene are SGHVS and FQNEAQ. The CDR3 extends over 16 amino acids. The CDR3 loop is CGSSLGGLEGIYGYTF. CDR3 DNA sequence: TGTGGCAGCAGTTTGGGGGGACTAGAAGGAATCTATGGCTACACCTTC.

This clonotype was counted many times. The chain links TRBV12-3 or TRBV12-4 to TRBJ2-5; no firm D call. V was pared by 3 bases and J by 5 bases, with 7 bases between. The CDR3 is made up of 12 amino acids. The CDR3 here is CASSFDEETQYF. CDR3 sequence (DNA): TGTGCCAGCAGTTTCGATGAGGAGACCCAGTACTTC.

Ten or more counts support this clonotype. The CDR3 DNA follows: TGTGCCAGTAGTATAGATCTAGGGACTCAGCCCCAGCATTTT. The encoded protein is CASSIDLGTQPQHF. The chain has TRBV19 and TRBJ1-5; D possibly corresponds to TRBD1 (5 bases). Germline V gene data show CDR1 as LNHDA and CDR2 as SQIVND (reference sequence). The CDR3 totals 14 residues. The V end was cut by 0 bases, the J end by 6 bases, with 9 bases between.